The entry that follows covers one T cell receptor (beta chain) sequence. It lacks a known antigen. The data stem from a study of diagnostic markers for celiac disease (dated by TCRdb to the early 2020s). Taken from cysteine to phenylalanine, the CDR3 has 16 residues. Only the protein sequence is given. CDR1 and CDR2 are drawn from the germline V gene: SGHRS, YFSETQ. Sequencing was carried out with an Illumina MiSeq. Through TCRdb reprocessing, the reads give one entry per CDR3 protein sequence; DNA is omitted. This sample's table has entries for approximately 8,000 distinct CDR3 sequences. The biggest ten clones account for about 6.5% of the sample.

Sequencing used either unsorted cells or a sorted T cell fraction (not recorded which). The rearrangement joined TRBV5-1 to TRBJ1-1. This sequence was found in a human donor. This table probably holds off-target reads from a library built for another chain. The CDR3 region: CASSLVPTDLNTEAFF.